This TCR beta chain is from a study of patients and donors after allogeneic stem cell transplantation. A single record per CDR3 protein comes from TCRdb applying MiXCR to the RT-PCR reads. The sample yields 400,000 to 500,000 distinct CDR3 sequences, around 16% seen once. The CDR3 length is 12 residues. V was clipped by 2 bases and J by 7 bases, with 6 bases between them. Germline lookup yields CDR1 KGHSH and CDR2 LQKENI. This TCR was recovered from a human donor who was either an allogeneic HSCT recipient or a stem cell or donor lymphocyte infusion donor (not recorded which). It is not recorded whose cells these are; they may come from a transplant donor. The source material was blood, either unsorted or a sorted T cell fraction (not recorded which). The chain is built from TRBV18 and TRBJ2-1; D unresolved. For the CDR3, the DNA is TGTGCCAGCTCACCAGAGAGTAATGAGCAGTTCTTC. Its protein product is CASSPESNEQFF.